Presented here are 21 T cell receptor beta chains from one specimen sequenced in a study of cytomegalovirus exposure and HLA in healthy donors. Amplification used 60 Vbeta primers and 13 Jbeta primers. The assay was immunoSEQ multiplex PCR, and TCRdb's table has in-frame clones only and misses some. The sample gives 80,000 or so clones, over 9% of which show up once; roughly 22% is in the top ten. Sequencing used PBMCs. All receptors derive from a man in his 60s in good health and CMV-seropositive.

This clone has a handful of counts. The chain recombines TRBV28 with TRBJ1-5, with D possibly matching TRBD1 (5 bases). In germline, CDR1 is MDHEN, CDR2 SYDVKM. V was clipped by 10 bases and J by 3 bases, with 10 bases between them. The CDR3 covers 12 residues. CDR3 in DNA: TGTGCCACCGGGGGGAACAATCAGCCCCAGCATTTT. The encoded protein is CATGGNNQPQHF.

This clone was seen a handful of times. The CDR3 here is CSARDSRAQHF. CDR3 nucleotides: TGCAGTGCTAGAGATAGCCGGGCCCAGCATTTT. The V gene is TRBV20-1, the J gene TRBJ1-5, with no clear D. This CDR3 is 11 amino acids long. Germline V gives CDR1 DFQATT, CDR2 SNEGSKA (reference sequence). V lost 0 bases and J 11 bases, leaving 8 bases between the germline ends.

The rearrangement links TRBV5-1 to TRBJ1-1, with unresolved D. The CDR3 is 13 residues long. The germline V and J ends were trimmed by 7 bases and 1 base, with 11 bases remaining between them. The V gene's germline CDR1 is SGHRS and CDR2 YFSETQ. CDR3 region: CASATLPNTEAFF. In nucleotides, the CDR3 is TGCGCCAGCGCCACACTACCGAACACTGAAGCTTTCTTT.

This chain joins TRBV5-6 and TRBJ2-7, with 10 bases matching TRBD2. V lost 2 bases to trimming and J lost 0 bases; unmatched junction nucleotides: 5. The CDR3 sequence is 16 residues long. Germline V gene lookup returns CDR1 SGHDT and CDR2 YYEEEE. The DNA of the CDR3 is TGTGCCAGCAGCTTTTTGGCTAGCGGGGGCTCCTACGAGCAGTACTTC. Translating it yields CASSFLASGGSYEQYF.

This clone was observed a few times. The chain combines TRBV11-2 with TRBJ1-1; 8 bases are shared with TRBD1. The CDR3 consists of 14 residues. With 3 bases clipped from V and 0 bases from J, the junction kept 0 bases outside the gene matches. Germline values: CDR1 SGHAT, CDR2 FQNNGV. The CDR3, as DNA: TGTGCCAGCAGCTTGACAGGGGTGAACACTGAAGCTTTCTTT. Encoded protein: CASSLTGVNTEAFF.

This chain connects TRBV11-2 to TRBJ2-2; TRBD2 aligns across 8 bases. Germline CDR1 is SGHAT and CDR2 is FQNNGV. The CDR3 has 15 amino acids. V trimming: 5 bases; J trimming: 7 bases; junction bases outside the gene matches: 9. CDR3 nucleotides: TGTGCCAGCAGCGAAACTAGCGGAAAGGTCGGGGAGCTGTTTTTT. This gives the protein CASSETSGKVGELFF.

This clone came up a few times. The chain links TRBV7-9 to TRBJ1-3, with TRBD1 identical over 8 bases. V was clipped by 4 bases and J by 2 bases; unmatched bases: 1. This CDR3 spans 14 amino acids. The germline gives CDR1 SEHNR, CDR2 FQNEAQ (reference sequence). CDR3 residues: CASSSTGAGNTIYF. CDR3 sequence (DNA): TGTGCCAGCAGCTCGACAGGGGCTGGAAACACCATATATTTT.

This clone was detected a few times. The rearrangement joins TRBV9 to TRBJ1-4; a weak D match, TRBD1 (5 bases). This CDR3 is built from 15 residues. Germline V gene sequence: CDR1 SGDLS, CDR2 YYNGEE. Between the trimmed V and J ends, which lost 4 bases and 4 bases, there was a span of 14 bases. CDR3: CASSPAQGFNEKLFF. The CDR3 DNA follows: TGTGCCAGCAGCCCCGCGCAGGGTTTTAATGAAAAACTGTTTTTT.

J is TRBJ1-2 and V is TRBV5-1; TRBD1 matches 7 bases. The length of the CDR3 is 14 residues. From germline, CDR1 is SGHRS and CDR2 YFSETQ. V shed 4 bases, J shed 1 base, and the junction held 4 bases outside the gene matches. Here the CDR3 reads CASSKGQSNYGYTF. The CDR3 region has the DNA TGCGCCAGCAGCAAGGGACAGAGTAACTATGGCTACACCTTC.

This rearrangement joins TRBV9 to TRBJ2-1, with TRBD2 matching 11 bases. Germline V gives CDR1 SGDLS, CDR2 YYNGEE. V dropped 0 bases and J dropped 9; count of bases not matched to a gene: 14. There are 18 residues in the CDR3. CDR3 in amino acids: CASSVESPRLAGLGEQFF. CDR3 DNA sequence: TGTGCCAGCAGCGTAGAGTCCCCACGACTAGCGGGATTGGGTGAGCAGTTCTTC. The full variable domain, its missing parts supplied by reference TRBV9 and TRBJ2-1, is DSGVTQTPKHLITATGQRVTLRCSPRSGDLSVYWYQQSLDQGLQFLIQYYNGEERAKGNILERFSAQQFPDLHSELNLSSLELGDSALYFCASSVESPRLAGLGEQFFGPGTRLTVL.

Comments on this clone: Relative to the germline gene, one junction end is altered; a read error may explain this. The chain uses TRBV2 and TRBJ2-5; TRBD1 is a possible D gene (6 bases). CDR1 and CDR2 (germline): SNHLY, FYNNEI. This CDR3 has 15 residues. The CDR3 DNA reads as TGTGCCAGCAGTGGGCCACAGGGACGGGCGGAGACCCCGTACTTC. It encodes CASSGPQGRAETPYF.

This rearrangement joins TRBV6-1 to TRBJ1-1; D not certain. Germline V lookup: CDR1 MNHNS, CDR2 SASEGT. The V end lost 10 bases, the J end lost 1 base, and 16 bases lay between the germline ends. This CDR3 is built from 14 residues. The CDR3: CATAREGTNTEAFF. In nucleotides, the CDR3 is TGTGCCACGGCCCGTGAGGGAACGAACACTGAAGCTTTCTTT.

This clone was seen more than once but under ten times. CDR3 amino acids: CASSPGTGLHEQYV. For the CDR3, the DNA is TGTGCCAGCAGCCCCGGGACAGGTCTCCACGAGCAGTACGTC. The J gene is TRBJ2-7, the V gene TRBV6-5; 8 bases line up with TRBD1. Germline loops: CDR1 MNHEY, CDR2 SVGAGI. CDR3 length equals 14 residues. The junction had 9 bases not matched to a gene; V was cut back by 6 bases and J by 5 bases.

The chain couples TRBV9 to TRBJ1-4; 7 bases align to TRBD1. This CDR3 comprises 17 residues. The ends lost 3 bases at V and 0 bases at J; junction bases unmatched: 8. Germline CDR1 SGDLS, CDR2 YYNGEE. CDR3 amino acids: CASSGGRGDPTNEKLFF. CDR3 bases: TGTGCCAGCAGCGGGGGCAGGGGGGATCCAACTAATGAAAAACTGTTTTTT.

The J gene is TRBJ2-2, the V gene TRBV7-6; 8 positions agree with TRBD1. Looked up from germline, CDR1 is SGHVS and CDR2 is FNYEAQ. V lost 2 bases, J lost 4 bases, and 0 bases stayed unmatched. This CDR3 is 14 amino acids long. As DNA, the CDR3 is TGTGCCAGCAGCTTACAGGGGGCCACCGGGGAGCTGTTTTTT. It encodes CASSLQGATGELFF.

Only a few counts were recorded for this clone. The chain recombines TRBV30 with TRBJ2-5, with D possibly matching TRBD2 (6 bases). V lost 2 bases, J lost 5 bases, and 15 bases lay in between. Germline V gene sequence: CDR1 GTSNPN, CDR2 SVGIG (reference sequence). The CDR3 spans 14 residues. The CDR3, as DNA: TGTGCCTGGAGTAAGGGCCTCGGAGGGGAGACCCAGTACTTC. This sequence encodes CAWSKGLGGETQYF.

This clone was found a few times. The J gene is TRBJ2-7, the V gene TRBV2; D is uncertain. The CDR3 runs to 10 residues. Germline assignment: CDR1 SNHLY and CDR2 FYNNEI. V was trimmed by 5 bases and J by 7 bases, leaving 6 bases between them. The CDR3 DNA reads as TGTGCCAGCAGTACGGTAGAGCAGTACTTC. It codes for CASSTVEQYF.

This chain joins TRBV4-1 and TRBJ2-4, with TRBD2 identical over 7 bases. Germline V gives CDR1 MGHRA, CDR2 YSYEKL. V dropped 0 bases and J dropped 0; count of bases not matched to a gene: 8. The CDR3 consists of 18 residues. CDR3 residues: CASSQEASGILAKNIQYF. CDR3 DNA: TGCGCCAGCAGCCAAGAGGCTAGCGGCATCCTAGCCAAAAACATTCAGTACTTC.

This clone was counted between two and nine times. The junction departs from germline at one end; a sequencing error may be responsible. V usage is TRBV6-1 and J usage is TRBJ1-2; D ambiguous. The CDR3 has 13 residues. CDR1 is MNHNS, CDR2 SASEGT, per germline. CDR3 nucleotide sequence: TGTACCAGCAGTGTGGCAGATAACTATGGCTACACCTTC. Translated: CTSSVADNYGYTF.

This clone was detected a few times. The chain employs TRBV5-6 and TRBJ1-1; D gene ambiguous. Between the trimmed V and J ends, which lost 6 bases and 0 bases, there was a span of 12 bases. Germline V lookup: CDR1 SGHDT, CDR2 YYEEEE. The CDR3 is made up of 14 amino acids. CDR3 nucleotides: TGTGCCAGCATCCTTGGTCGGGTGAACACTGAAGCTTTCTTT. This encodes CASILGRVNTEAFF.

In this sample, this clone turned up a few times. The rearrangement uses TRBV28 and TRBJ1-4, with 7 bases matching TRBD1. CDR1 is MDHEN, CDR2 SYDVKM, per germline. This CDR3 region has 15 residues. J was trimmed by 3 bases and V by 2 bases; bases with no gene match: 3. CDR3 bases: TGTGCCAGCAGTTTACCTCAGGGGGCTAATGAAAAACTGTTTTTT. Translated: CASSLPQGANEKLFF.